The 6 T cell receptor beta chains in this list originate from one sample, sequenced in a study of cytomegalovirus exposure and HLA in healthy donors. The PCR was carried out with 60 Vbeta primers and 13 Jbeta primers. Sequencing used immunoSEQ multiplex PCR; TCRdb keeps in-frame clones, though not all of them. The data hold around 61,000 clones, with roughly nine tenths observed a single time. The sample was PBMCs. These TCRs come from a man aged 30-40 years in good health and CMV-seropositive.

This chain joins TRBV19 and TRBJ2-4; the D gene is possibly TRBD1 (6 bases). CDR3 size: 13 residues. The V and J ends lost 7 bases and 7 bases respectively, with 14 bases between them. Germline CDR1 and CDR2: LNHDA and SQIVND (reference sequence). This CDR3 reads CASTKTGWNIQYF. The CDR3 nucleotides are TGTGCCAGTACCAAAACAGGGTGGAACATTCAGTACTTC. Full variable domain (outside the CDR3, taken from reference TRBV19 and TRBJ2-4): DGGITQSPKYLFRKEGQNVTLSCEQNLNHDAMYWYRQDPGQGLRLIYYSQIVNDFQKGDIAEGYSVSREKKESFPLTVTSAQKNPTAFYLCASTKTGWNIQYFGAGTRLSVL.

The chain joins TRBV11-3 to TRBJ2-1; 7 positions agree with TRBD2. Germline CDR1 and CDR2: SGHNT and YENEEA. The CDR3 runs to 15 residues. J was trimmed by 7 bases and V by 0 bases; bases with no gene match: 6. This CDR3 is CASSLEGGRENEQFF. The CDR3 region has the DNA TGTGCCAGCAGCTTAGAGGGCGGGAGAGAGAATGAGCAGTTCTTC.

With regard to this clone: Compared with germline, one end of the junction differs, possibly owing to a read error. The chain joins TRBV4-3 to TRBJ2-7, with a weak D call TRBD2 (6 bases). The CDR3 is 17 residues long. Germline assignment: CDR1 LGHNA and CDR2 YSLEER. CDR3 DNA sequence: TGCGCCAGCAGCCACCTACCAGTTGGGGGAGGCAGCTACGAACAGTACTTC. It translates to CASSHLPVGGGSYEQYF.

The rearrangement uses TRBV4-3 and TRBJ1-4; D is ambiguous. The germline V gene encodes CDR1 LGHNA and CDR2 YSLEER. CDR3 length: 14 amino acids. The ends were cut back, 0 bases at V and 6 bases at J, with 8 bases in the middle. CDR3 residues: CASSQESTDEKLFF. The CDR3 nucleotides are TGCGCCAGCAGCCAAGAATCAACGGATGAAAAACTGTTTTTT.

The gene calls are TRBV4-2 and TRBJ2-7; 11 bases align to TRBD2. This CDR3 is built from 14 residues. With V trimmed by 4 bases and J by 3 bases, 2 bases remained unmatched. Germline V gene sequence: CDR1 LGHNA, CDR2 YNFKEQ. The DNA for the CDR3 is TGTGCCAGCAGCCGCGGACTAGCGGGCTACGAGCAGTACTTC. Its protein is CASSRGLAGYEQYF.

The chain links TRBV4-2 to TRBJ2-5, with TRBD2 matching over 11 bases. Trimming removed 4 bases from V and 7 bases from J; junction bases left unmatched: 11. This CDR3 is built from 16 residues. In germline, CDR1 is LGHNA, CDR2 YNFKEQ. Written as DNA, the CDR3 is TGTGCCAGCAGCCCCCACGGGACTAGCGGTCTGGGGACCCAGTACTTC. Its translation: CASSPHGTSGLGTQYF.